This T cell receptor beta chain stems from a study of OX40 agonist ivuxolimab in advanced cancers. About the research overall: Participants could have had prior anti-PD-1, anti-PD-L1 or anti-CTLA-4 therapy, and 40% had some. Among those treated, three patients had partial responses, one with hepatocellular carcinoma and two with cutaneous melanoma. The study's findings and limits: Researchers report that CD8+ T cells had, on average, more expanded clones than CD4+.

Clones were read by immunoSEQ multiplex PCR, and TCRdb kept only the in-frame ones, dropping some. Among under 20,000 clones listed, 77% were seen once. Germline assignment: CDR1 SEHNR and CDR2 FQNEAQ (reference sequence). The CDR3 consists of 13 residues. V was clipped by 7 bases and J by 8 bases; unmatched bases: 6. The table lists this clone with a count of one. What it binds is not known. The rearrangement uses TRBV7-9 and TRBJ2-1, with 9 bases fitting TRBD1. The specimen comprised CD4+ or CD8+ T cells sorted from blood, sampled in a trial of the OX40 agonist ivuxolimab. This clonotype was sampled from an adult with an advanced solid tumor such as melanoma, head and neck, liver or kidney cancer. CDR3 DNA: TGTGCCAGCACTTATGGGACAGGGCATGAGCAGTTCTTC. Translated, it gives CASTYGTGHEQFF. Full variable domain (outside the CDR3, taken from reference TRBV7-9 and TRBJ2-1): DTGVSQNPRHKITKRGQNVTFRCDPISEHNRLYWYRQTLGQGPEFLTYFQNEAQLEKSRLLSDRFSAERPKGSFSTLEIQRTEQGDSAMYLCASTYGTGHEQFFGPGTRLTVL.